A single sample is the source of the 12 T cell receptor beta chains below, sequenced in a study of blood T cell repertoires in COVID-19. Assay used: immunoSEQ multiplex PCR; TCRdb lists only in-frame clones, some missing. The table records 300,000 or so clones, over 70% of them present only once. Material for sequencing was peripheral blood. The receptors here all came from a woman aged 40 to 50 who had recovered from COVID-19.

The CDR3 loop reads CASSPTQAGGAAQYF. CDR3 coding DNA: TGTGCCAGCAGCCCAACCCAGGCAGGGGGCGCCGCCCAGTACTTC. The gene calls are TRBV9 and TRBJ2-5; 8 positions agree with TRBD1. The CDR3 spans 15 residues. V dropped 4 bases and J dropped 9; count of bases not matched to a gene: 14. Germline V gene sequence: CDR1 SGDLS, CDR2 YYNGEE.

This chain connects TRBV14 to TRBJ2-1; D is possibly TRBD2 (5 bases). The CDR3 sequence is 14 residues long. Looked up from germline, CDR1 is SGHDN and CDR2 is FVKESK. Trimming removed 3 bases at V and 3 bases at J, with 9 bases between. CDR3 region: CASSHTRDYNEQFF. Here the CDR3 DNA reads TGTGCCAGCAGCCATACTAGAGACTACAATGAGCAGTTCTTC.

The chain uses TRBV5-6 and TRBJ2-7; perhaps TRBD2 as D (7 bases). This CDR3 spans 15 amino acids. Germline-derived CDR1 and CDR2 are SGHDT and YYEEEE. V was clipped by 4 bases and J by 2 bases, with 16 bases between them. For the CDR3, the DNA is TGTGCCAGCAGCCCTCTGGGGGAGGGGGCCTACGAGCAGTACTTC. This sequence encodes CASSPLGEGAYEQYF.

The J gene is TRBJ2-7, the V gene TRBV18; TRBD1 agrees at 7 bases. Germline V gives CDR1 KGHSH, CDR2 LQKENI. Trimming at V came to 3 bases and at J to 3 bases, leaving 5 bases not matched to a gene. The CDR3 length is 14 residues. CDR3 bases: TGTGCCAGCTCACCCAACTGGGACAGCTACGAGCAGTACTTC. This encodes CASSPNWDSYEQYF.

About this clone: The sample carries other DNA sequences with the same CDR3. V usage is TRBV3-1 (or the pseudogene TRBV3-2) and J usage is TRBJ2-5; D is perhaps TRBD2 (5 bases). Trimming stripped 0 bases from V and 5 bases from J, with 7 bases between. The CDR3 totals 13 residues. CDR1 and CDR2 from the germline V gene are LGHDT and YNNKEL (reference sequence). CDR3 in amino acids: CASSQDRGETQYF. In nucleotides, the CDR3 is TGTGCCAGCAGCCAAGACCGGGGTGAGACCCAGTACTTC.

This chain uses TRBV5-1 with TRBJ1-5; TRBD1 is a possible D gene (6 bases). The CDR3 runs 15 residues. From germline, CDR1 is SGHRS and CDR2 YFSETQ. Trimming pared 1 base from V and 2 bases from J, leaving 10 bases between. The CDR3 sequence: CASSLTGRGNQPQHF. CDR3 DNA: TGCGCCAGCAGCTTGACAGGGCGCGGCAATCAGCCCCAGCATTTT.

The rearrangement uses TRBV7-9 and TRBJ2-7; 8 bases match TRBD2. Germline V gives CDR1 SEHNR, CDR2 FQNEAQ (reference sequence). The junction had 12 bases not matched to a gene; V was cut back by 5 bases and J by 0 bases. The CDR3 contains 17 residues. The CDR3 reads CASSPTGVAGTSYEQYF. The CDR3 DNA reads TGTGCCAGCAGCCCCACGGGAGTAGCGGGGACCTCCTACGAGCAGTACTTC.

The chain has TRBV9 and TRBJ2-5; D remains unclear. Germline assignment: CDR1 SGDLS and CDR2 YYNGEE. This CDR3 contains 13 residues. Trimming stripped 2 bases from V and 0 bases from J, with 5 bases between. Here the CDR3 DNA reads TGTGCCAGCAGCGTGACACACCAAGAGACCCAGTACTTC. Protein: CASSVTHQETQYF. Full variable domain (missing parts from reference TRBV9 and TRBJ2-5): DSGVTQTPKHLITATGQRVTLRCSPRSGDLSVYWYQQSLDQGLQFLIQYYNGEERAKGNILERFSAQQFPDLHSELNLSSLELGDSALYFCASSVTHQETQYFGPGTRLLVL.

This chain connects TRBV2 to TRBJ1-2; D is perhaps TRBD1 (6 bases). This CDR3 spans 15 amino acids. Germline loops: CDR1 SNHLY, CDR2 FYNNEI. V lost 7 bases and J 4 bases, leaving 19 bases between the germline ends. The DNA for the CDR3 is TGTGCCAGCATGACCGCTAGGGAACAGGGCTATGGCTACACCTTC. Translated: CASMTAREQGYGYTF.

The chain links TRBV6-5 to TRBJ2-1, with 7 nucleotides matching TRBD1. Germline assignment: CDR1 MNHEY and CDR2 SVGAGI. The CDR3 totals 13 residues. V lost 6 bases and J lost 3; bases outside the gene matches: 2. This chain's CDR3 is CASRWDSYNEQFF. Here the CDR3 DNA reads TGTGCCAGCAGGTGGGACAGCTACAATGAGCAGTTCTTC.

This chain joins TRBV11-2 and TRBJ2-7; D is ambiguous. Per the germline V gene, CDR1 is SGHAT and CDR2 is FQNNGV. The CDR3 runs 13 residues. Trimming removed 5 bases from V and 0 bases from J, with 8 bases in between. Here the CDR3 reads CASSRRSSYEQYF. In nucleotides, the CDR3 is TGTGCCAGCAGCCGACGGAGCTCCTACGAGCAGTACTTC.

The chain has TRBV5-6 and TRBJ2-5; 8 nucleotides agree with TRBD1. V lost 3 bases to trimming and J lost 4 bases; unmatched junction nucleotides: 8. The CDR3 runs 15 residues. Germline V gene sequence: CDR1 SGHDT, CDR2 YYEEEE. CDR3 nucleotide sequence: TGTGCCAGCAGCTCCTGGACAGGGCTTGCAGAGACCCAGTACTTC. Translation gives CASSSWTGLAETQYF.